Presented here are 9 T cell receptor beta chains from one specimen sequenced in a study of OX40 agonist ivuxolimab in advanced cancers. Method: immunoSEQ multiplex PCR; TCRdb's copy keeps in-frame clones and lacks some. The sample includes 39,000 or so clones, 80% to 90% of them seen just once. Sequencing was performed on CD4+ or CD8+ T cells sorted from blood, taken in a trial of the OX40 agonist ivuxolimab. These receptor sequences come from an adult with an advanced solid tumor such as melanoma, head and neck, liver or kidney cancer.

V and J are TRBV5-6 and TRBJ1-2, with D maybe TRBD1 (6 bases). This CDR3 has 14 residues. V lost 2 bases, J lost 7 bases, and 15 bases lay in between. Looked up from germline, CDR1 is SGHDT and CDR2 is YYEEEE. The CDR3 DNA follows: TGTGCCAGCAGCTTAGGGGGTACTCTCCTTGGCTACACCTTC. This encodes CASSLGGTLLGYTF.

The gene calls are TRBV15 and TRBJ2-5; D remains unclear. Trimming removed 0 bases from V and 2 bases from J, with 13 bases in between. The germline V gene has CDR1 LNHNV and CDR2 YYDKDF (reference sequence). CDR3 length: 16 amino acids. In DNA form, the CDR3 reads TGTGCCACCAGCAGAGATAGGGCTTCTAGACAAGAGACCCAGTACTTC. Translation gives CATSRDRASRQETQYF. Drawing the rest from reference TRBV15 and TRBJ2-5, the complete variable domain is DAMVIQNPRYQVTQFGKPVTLSCSQTLNHNVMYWYQQKSSQAPKLLFHYYDKDFNNEADTPDNFQSRRPNTSFCFLDIRSPGLGDTAMYLCATSRDRASRQETQYFGPGTRLLVL.

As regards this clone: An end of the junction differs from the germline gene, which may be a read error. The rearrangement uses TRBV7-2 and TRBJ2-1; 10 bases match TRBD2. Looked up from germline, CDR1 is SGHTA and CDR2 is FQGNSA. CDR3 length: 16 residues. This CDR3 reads CASTPGASGGYSEQFF. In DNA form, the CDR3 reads TGTGCCAGCACTCCCGGGGCTAGCGGGGGCTACAGTGAGCAGTTCTTC.

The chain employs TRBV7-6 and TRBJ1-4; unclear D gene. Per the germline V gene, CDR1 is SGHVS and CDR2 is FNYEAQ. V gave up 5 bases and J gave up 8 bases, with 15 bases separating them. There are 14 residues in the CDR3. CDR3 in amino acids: CASSMREGWEKLFF. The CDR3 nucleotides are TGTGCCAGCAGCATGCGCGAAGGGTGGGAAAAACTGTTTTTT. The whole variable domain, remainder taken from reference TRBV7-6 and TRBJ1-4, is GAGVSQSPRYKVTKRGQDVALRCDPISGHVSLYWYRQALGQGPEFLTYFNYEAQQDKSGLPNDRFSAERPEGSISTLTIQRTEQRDSAMYRCASSMREGWEKLFFGSGTQLSVL.

The CDR3 DNA reads as TGTGCCAGCTCACAGAGCGGGCGCGACTCCTACAATGAGCAGTTCTTC. This codes for CASSQSGRDSYNEQFF. V is TRBV18 and J is TRBJ2-1; the D gene is possibly TRBD2 (6 bases). Trimming took 4 bases from V and 0 from J, leaving 13 bases between them. Germline V lookup: CDR1 KGHSH, CDR2 LQKENI. The CDR3 loop spans 16 amino acids.

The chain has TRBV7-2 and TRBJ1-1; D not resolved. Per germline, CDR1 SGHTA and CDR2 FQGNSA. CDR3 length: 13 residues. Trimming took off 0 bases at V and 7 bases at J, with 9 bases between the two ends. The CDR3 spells CASSLAGYFEAFF. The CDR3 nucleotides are TGTGCCAGCAGCTTAGCCGGGTATTTTGAAGCTTTCTTT.

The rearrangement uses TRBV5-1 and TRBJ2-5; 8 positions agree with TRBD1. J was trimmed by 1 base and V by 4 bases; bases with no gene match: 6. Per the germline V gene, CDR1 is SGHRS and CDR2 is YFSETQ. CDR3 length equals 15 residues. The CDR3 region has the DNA TGCGCCAGCAGCCTCAACACAGGGGGCCAAGAGACCCAGTACTTC. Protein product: CASSLNTGGQETQYF. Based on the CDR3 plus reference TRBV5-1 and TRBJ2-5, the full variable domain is KAGVTQTPRYLIKTRGQQVTLSCSPISGHRSVSWYQQTPGQGLQFLFEYFSETQRNKGNFPGRFSGRQFSNSRSEMNVSTLELGDSALYLCASSLNTGGQETQYFGPGTRLLVL.

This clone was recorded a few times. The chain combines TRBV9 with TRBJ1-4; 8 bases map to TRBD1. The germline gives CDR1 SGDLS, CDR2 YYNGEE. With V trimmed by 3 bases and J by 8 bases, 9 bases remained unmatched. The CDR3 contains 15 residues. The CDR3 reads CASSDGQGVGEKLFF. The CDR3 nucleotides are TGTGCCAGCAGCGACGGACAGGGAGTAGGAGAAAAACTGTTTTTT.

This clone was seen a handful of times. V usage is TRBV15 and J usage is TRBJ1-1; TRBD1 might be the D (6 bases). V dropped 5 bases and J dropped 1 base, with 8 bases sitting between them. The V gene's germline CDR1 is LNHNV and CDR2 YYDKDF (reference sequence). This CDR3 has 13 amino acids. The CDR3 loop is CATSLGANTEAFF. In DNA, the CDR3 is TGTGCCACCAGCTTGGGGGCGAACACTGAAGCTTTCTTT.